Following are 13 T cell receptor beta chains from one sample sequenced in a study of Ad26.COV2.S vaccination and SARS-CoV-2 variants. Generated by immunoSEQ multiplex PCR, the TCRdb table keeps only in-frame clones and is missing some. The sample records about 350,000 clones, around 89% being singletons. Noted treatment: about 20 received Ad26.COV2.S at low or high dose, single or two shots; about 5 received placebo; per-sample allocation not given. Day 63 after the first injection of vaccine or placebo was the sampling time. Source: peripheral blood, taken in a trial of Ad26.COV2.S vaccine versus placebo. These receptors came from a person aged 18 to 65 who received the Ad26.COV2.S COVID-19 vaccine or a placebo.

The chain's CDR3 is CASTPGGFSGNTIYF. CDR3 DNA sequence: TGCGCCAGCACCCCCGGGGGGTTCTCTGGAAACACCATATATTTT. The gene calls are TRBV5-1 and TRBJ1-3; D possibly corresponds to TRBD1 (5 bases). Germline values: CDR1 SGHRS, CDR2 YFSETQ. The CDR3 is made up of 15 amino acids. Trimming left V 6 bases short and J 0 bases short, with 13 bases between. Full variable domain (rest looked up from reference TRBV5-1 and TRBJ1-3): KAGVTQTPRYLIKTRGQQVTLSCSPISGHRSVSWYQQTPGQGLQFLFEYFSETQRNKGNFPGRFSGRQFSNSRSEMNVSTLELGDSALYLCASTPGGFSGNTIYFGEGSWLTVV.

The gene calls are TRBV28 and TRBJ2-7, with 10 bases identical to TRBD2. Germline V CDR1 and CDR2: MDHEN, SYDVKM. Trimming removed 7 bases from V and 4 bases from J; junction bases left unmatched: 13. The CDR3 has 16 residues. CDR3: CASTSSGRAFLYEQYF. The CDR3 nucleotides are TGTGCCAGCACTTCCAGCGGGAGGGCCTTTTTGTACGAGCAGTACTTC.

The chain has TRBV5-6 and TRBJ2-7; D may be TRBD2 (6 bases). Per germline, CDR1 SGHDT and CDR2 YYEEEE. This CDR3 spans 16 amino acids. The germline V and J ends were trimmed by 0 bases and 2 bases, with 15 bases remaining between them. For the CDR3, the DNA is TGTGCCAGCAGCTTGGGTGGGGAGGACGGGGCCTACGAGCAGTACTTC. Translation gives CASSLGGEDGAYEQYF.

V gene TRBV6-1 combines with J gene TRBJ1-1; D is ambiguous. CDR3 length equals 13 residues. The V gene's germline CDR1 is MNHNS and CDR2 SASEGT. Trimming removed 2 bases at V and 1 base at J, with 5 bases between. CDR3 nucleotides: TGTGCCAGCAGTGAAACCCAGAACACTGAAGCTTTCTTT. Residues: CASSETQNTEAFF.

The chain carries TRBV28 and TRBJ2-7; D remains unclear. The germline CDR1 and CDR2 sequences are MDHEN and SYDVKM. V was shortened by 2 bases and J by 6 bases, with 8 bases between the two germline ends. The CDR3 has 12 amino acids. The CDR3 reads CASSLERAEQYF. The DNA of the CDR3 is TGTGCCAGCAGTTTAGAAAGGGCCGAGCAGTACTTC.

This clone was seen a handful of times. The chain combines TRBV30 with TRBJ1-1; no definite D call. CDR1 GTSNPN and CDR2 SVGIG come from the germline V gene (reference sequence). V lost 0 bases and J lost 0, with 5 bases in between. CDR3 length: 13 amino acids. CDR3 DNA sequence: TGTGCCTGGAGTGTGTCGGTGAACACTGAAGCTTTCTTT. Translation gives CAWSVSVNTEAFF.

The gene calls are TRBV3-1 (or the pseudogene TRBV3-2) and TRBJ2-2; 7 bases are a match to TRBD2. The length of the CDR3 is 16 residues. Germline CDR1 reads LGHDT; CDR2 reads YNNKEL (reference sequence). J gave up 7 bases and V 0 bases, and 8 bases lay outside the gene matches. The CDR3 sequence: CASSQEAGEFGGELFF. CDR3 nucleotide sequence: TGTGCCAGCAGCCAAGAGGCGGGAGAATTCGGCGGGGAGCTGTTTTTT.

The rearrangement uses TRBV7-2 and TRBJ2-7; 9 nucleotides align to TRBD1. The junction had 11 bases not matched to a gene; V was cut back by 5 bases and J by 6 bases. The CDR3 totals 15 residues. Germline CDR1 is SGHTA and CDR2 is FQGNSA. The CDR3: CASSAGIDRGVEQYF. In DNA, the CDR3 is TGTGCCAGCAGCGCGGGAATAGACAGGGGGGTCGAGCAGTACTTC.

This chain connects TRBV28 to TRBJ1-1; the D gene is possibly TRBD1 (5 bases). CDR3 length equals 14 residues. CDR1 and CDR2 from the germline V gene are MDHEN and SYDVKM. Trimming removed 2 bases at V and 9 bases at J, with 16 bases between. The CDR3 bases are TGTGCCAGCAGTTTACCTCCGGGGGACTTTAAAGCTTTCTTT. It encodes CASSLPPGDFKAFF.

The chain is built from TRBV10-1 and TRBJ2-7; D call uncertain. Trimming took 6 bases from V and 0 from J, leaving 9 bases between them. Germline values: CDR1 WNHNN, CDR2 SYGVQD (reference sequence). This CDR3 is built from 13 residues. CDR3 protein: CASSQDISYEQYF. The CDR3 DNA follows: TGCGCCAGCAGCCAGGATATCTCCTACGAGCAGTACTTC.

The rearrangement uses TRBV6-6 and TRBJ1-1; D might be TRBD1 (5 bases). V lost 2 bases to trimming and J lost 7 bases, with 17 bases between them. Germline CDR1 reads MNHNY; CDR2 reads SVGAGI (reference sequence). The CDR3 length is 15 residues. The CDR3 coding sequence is TGTGCCAGCAGTTACCTCAAGGGACGAGTGGGTGAAGCTTTCTTT. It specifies CASSYLKGRVGEAFF.

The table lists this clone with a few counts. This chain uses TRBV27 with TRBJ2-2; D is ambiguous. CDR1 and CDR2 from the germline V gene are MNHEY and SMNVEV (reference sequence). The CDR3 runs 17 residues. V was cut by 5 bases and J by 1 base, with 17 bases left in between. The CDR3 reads CASSPRAGPENTGELFF. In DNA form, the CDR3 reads TGTGCCAGCAGTCCACGGGCCGGGCCAGAGAACACCGGGGAGCTGTTTTTT.

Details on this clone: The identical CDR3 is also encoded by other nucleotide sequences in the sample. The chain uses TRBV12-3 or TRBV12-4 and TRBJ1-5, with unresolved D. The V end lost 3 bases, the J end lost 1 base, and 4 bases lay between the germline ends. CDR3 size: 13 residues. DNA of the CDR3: TGTGCCAGCAGTTTGGGAAGCAATCAGCCCCAGCATTTT. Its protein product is CASSLGSNQPQHF.